A selection of T cell receptor beta chains follows, all from one sample in a study of blood T cell repertoires in COVID-19. Some clones are missing from TCRdb's copy, which holds only in-frame ones; the method was immunoSEQ multiplex PCR. The sample comprises about 330,000 clones, under 90% of which are singletons, and 8.5% to 12% rests with the top ten. Sequencing input: PBMCs or T cells enriched from blood (not recorded which). The receptors were sampled from a woman aged 18-29 years who had recovered from COVID-19. CDR3s include the opening cysteine and the closing phenylalanine or tryptophan. Each record gives: D gene, J gene, V gene, clone size, CDR3 DNA, CDR3 protein. A D gene is named only where the DNA matches it firmly. Clone sizes are given selectively: once, few, many, or a class where the clone is expanded.

d_call: TRBD1
j_call: TRBJ2-5
v_call: TRBV7-8
clone_size: once
cdr3_nt: TGTGCCAGCAGCTTATTTTTGGACAGGGGGAGCGGAGAGACCCAGTACTTC
cdr3_aa: CASSLFLDRGSGETQYF

d_call: -
j_call: TRBJ1-2
v_call: TRBV5-1
clone_size: -
cdr3_nt: TGCGCCAGCAGCTCCCCGGGGTCCTATGGCTACACCTTC
cdr3_aa: CASSSPGSYGYTF

d_call: TRBD1
j_call: TRBJ2-6
v_call: TRBV19
clone_size: -
cdr3_nt: TGTGCCAGTACCGGGACAGACTTCTCTGGGGCCAACGTCCTGACTTTC
cdr3_aa: CASTGTDFSGANVLTF

d_call: TRBD1
j_call: TRBJ1-6
v_call: TRBV9
clone_size: -
cdr3_nt: TGTGCCAGCAGCCCGGGACAGGGGAAAAATTCACCCCTCCACTTT
cdr3_aa: CASSPGQGKNSPLHF

d_call: TRBD2
j_call: TRBJ2-1
v_call: TRBV2
clone_size: -
cdr3_nt: TGTGCCAGCAGTGGGGGGGGATACAATGAGCAGTTCTTC
cdr3_aa: CASSGGGYNEQFF

d_call: TRBD1
j_call: TRBJ1-2
v_call: TRBV28
clone_size: -
cdr3_nt: TGTGCCAGCAGCCCACTTCAGGGGGCTGACTATGGCTACACCTTC
cdr3_aa: CASSPLQGADYGYTF

d_call: TRBD2
j_call: TRBJ2-7
v_call: TRBV25-1
clone_size: -
cdr3_nt: TGTGCCAGCAGGACTAGCGGGAGTTCAGTGTACGAGCAGTACTTC
cdr3_aa: CASRTSGSSVYEQYF

d_call: -
j_call: TRBJ1-2
v_call: TRBV3-1/TRBV3-2
clone_size: -
cdr3_nt: TGTGCCAGCAGCAGCGCTGGGTACGACTATGGCTACACCTTC
cdr3_aa: CASSSAGYDYGYTF

d_call: -
j_call: TRBJ2-7
v_call: TRBV4-1
clone_size: -
cdr3_nt: TGCGCCAGCAGCCAAGATGTTGGGGGGTCCGAGCAGTACTTC
cdr3_aa: CASSQDVGGSEQYF

d_call: -
j_call: TRBJ2-1
v_call: TRBV30
clone_size: -
cdr3_nt: TGTGCCTGGAGTGCCCAGGGTGAGCAGTTCTTC
cdr3_aa: CAWSAQGEQFF

d_call: -
j_call: TRBJ2-3
v_call: TRBV6-5
clone_size: -
cdr3_nt: TGTGCCAGCAGTCGGGGTAGCACAGATACGCAGTATTTT
cdr3_aa: CASSRGSTDTQYF

d_call: -
j_call: TRBJ1-2
v_call: TRBV27
clone_size: -
cdr3_nt: TGTGCCAGCAGTAATCGGGGGGGCTATGGCTACACCTTC
cdr3_aa: CASSNRGGYGYTF

d_call: -
j_call: TRBJ1-1
v_call: TRBV2
clone_size: -
cdr3_nt: TGTGCCAGCAGTCCAGACACCTGGCTGGGCTTT
cdr3_aa: CASSPDTWLGF

d_call: TRBD1
j_call: TRBJ1-3
v_call: TRBV24-1
clone_size: -
cdr3_nt: TGTGCCACCAGTGGACCGGACAGGGTAAACTCCGCCTCTGGAAACACCATATATTTT
cdr3_aa: CATSGPDRVNSASGNTIYF

d_call: -
j_call: TRBJ2-5
v_call: TRBV11-2
clone_size: -
cdr3_nt: TGTGCCAGCAGCTCTGAATTCTCGAGCGGAGAGACCCAGTACTTC
cdr3_aa: CASSSEFSSGETQYF

d_call: -
j_call: TRBJ1-2
v_call: TRBV3-1/TRBV3-2
clone_size: -
cdr3_nt: TGTGCCAGCAGCCAGGCAGGACTTGACTATGGCTACACCTTC
cdr3_aa: CASSQAGLDYGYTF

d_call: TRBD1
j_call: TRBJ1-1
v_call: TRBV5-4
clone_size: many
cdr3_nt: TGTGCCAGCAGCCCCGCGTCCGGGACAGGATCCTCCACTGAAGCTTTCTTT
cdr3_aa: CASSPASGTGSSTEAFF

d_call: -
j_call: TRBJ2-1
v_call: TRBV4-1
clone_size: once
cdr3_nt: TGCGCCAGCAGCCTTCCGGGACAGACTAGGAATGAGCAGTTCTTC
cdr3_aa: CASSLPGQTRNEQFF

d_call: -
j_call: TRBJ1-4
v_call: TRBV7-2
clone_size: -
cdr3_nt: TGTGCCAGCAGCAACCGGGACATGGATGAAAAACTGTTTTTT
cdr3_aa: CASSNRDMDEKLFF

d_call: -
j_call: TRBJ1-4
v_call: TRBV30
clone_size: -
cdr3_nt: TGTGCCTGGGACATGGCTCCGTTTGAAAAACTGTTTTTT
cdr3_aa: CAWDMAPFEKLFF

d_call: TRBD2
j_call: TRBJ2-1
v_call: TRBV30
clone_size: -
cdr3_nt: TGTGCCTGGAGTACTGGTCGACTAGCGGGAGGGCCCTTCAATGAGCAGTTCTTC
cdr3_aa: CAWSTGRLAGGPFNEQFF

d_call: TRBD1
j_call: TRBJ2-7
v_call: TRBV5-6
clone_size: -
cdr3_nt: TGTGCCAGCAGCTTTGGGACAGTCTTCTTGCAGCAGTACTTC
cdr3_aa: CASSFGTVFLQQYF

d_call: -
j_call: TRBJ1-2
v_call: TRBV5-1
clone_size: -
cdr3_nt: TGCGCCAGCAGCCCCATTGACAGCAACTATGGCTACACCTTC
cdr3_aa: CASSPIDSNYGYTF

d_call: -
j_call: TRBJ2-3
v_call: TRBV9
clone_size: -
cdr3_nt: TGTGCCAGCAGCGGGGGGCAGGGGAGAGATACGCAGTATTTT
cdr3_aa: CASSGGQGRDTQYF

d_call: TRBD2
j_call: TRBJ2-3
v_call: TRBV5-8
clone_size: -
cdr3_nt: TGTGCCAGCAGCTTTAGCGGGGTTGAAGATACGCAGTATTTT
cdr3_aa: CASSFSGVEDTQYF

d_call: TRBD1
j_call: TRBJ1-2
v_call: TRBV5-1
clone_size: few
cdr3_nt: TGCGCCAGCAGCTTGGGGACAGGGGAAGGCTACACCTTC
cdr3_aa: CASSLGTGEGYTF

d_call: -
j_call: TRBJ2-1
v_call: TRBV5-4
clone_size: -
cdr3_nt: TGTGCCAGCAGCTTGTACCCCGCAGGGCCCTCCTACAATGAGCAGTTCTTC
cdr3_aa: CASSLYPAGPSYNEQFF

d_call: TRBD1
j_call: TRBJ1-1
v_call: TRBV7-8
clone_size: -
cdr3_nt: TGTGCCAGCAGCACACCCAGGGGGCTAGGGACTGAAGCTTTCTTT
cdr3_aa: CASSTPRGLGTEAFF

d_call: TRBD1
j_call: TRBJ2-2
v_call: TRBV19
clone_size: -
cdr3_nt: TGTGCCAGCAGTTCGACAGGGCACTATAGCGCGAACACCGGGGAGCTGTTTTTT
cdr3_aa: CASSSTGHYSANTGELFF